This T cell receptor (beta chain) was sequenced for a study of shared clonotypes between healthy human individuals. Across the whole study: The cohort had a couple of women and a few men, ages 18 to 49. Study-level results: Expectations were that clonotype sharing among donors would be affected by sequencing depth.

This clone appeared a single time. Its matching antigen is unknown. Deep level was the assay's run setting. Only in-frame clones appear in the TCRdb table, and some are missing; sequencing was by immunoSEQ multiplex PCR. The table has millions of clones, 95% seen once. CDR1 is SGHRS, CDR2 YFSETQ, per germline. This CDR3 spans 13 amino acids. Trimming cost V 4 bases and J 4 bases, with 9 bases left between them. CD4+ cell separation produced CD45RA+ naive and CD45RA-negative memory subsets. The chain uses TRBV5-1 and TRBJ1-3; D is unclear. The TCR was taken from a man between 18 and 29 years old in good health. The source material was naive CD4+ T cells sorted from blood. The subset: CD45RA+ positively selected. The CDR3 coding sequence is TGCGCCAGCAGCACTACACCCGGAAACACCATATATTTT. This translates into CASSTTPGNTIYF.